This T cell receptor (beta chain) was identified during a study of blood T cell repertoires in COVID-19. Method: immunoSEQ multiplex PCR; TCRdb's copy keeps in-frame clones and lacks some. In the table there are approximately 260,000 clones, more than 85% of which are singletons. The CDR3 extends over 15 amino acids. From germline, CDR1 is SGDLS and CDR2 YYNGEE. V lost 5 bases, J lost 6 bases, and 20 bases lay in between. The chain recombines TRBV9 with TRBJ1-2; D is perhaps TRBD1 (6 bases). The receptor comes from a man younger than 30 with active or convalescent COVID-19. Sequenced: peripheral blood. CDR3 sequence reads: CASSNTHREQDGYTF. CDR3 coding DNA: TGTGCCAGCAGTAACACTCACAGGGAACAGGATGGCTACACCTTC.